The clone carrying this T cell receptor beta chain occurred once. This record belongs to a study of blood T cell repertoires in COVID-19. Sequencing used immunoSEQ multiplex PCR; TCRdb keeps in-frame clones, though not all of them. The sample includes 150,000 to 250,000 clones, about 95% seen only once; the top ten take around 0.8%. From germline, CDR1 is MRHNA and CDR2 SNTAGT. This CDR3 contains 11 residues. Trimming took 5 bases from V and 2 from J, leaving 3 bases between them. The receptor was derived from a man aged 25-40 years with COVID-19, enrolled during active disease. The chain has TRBV6-4 and TRBJ2-5; D is uncertain. The sample taken for sequencing was peripheral blood. The CDR3 DNA follows: TGTGCCAGCAGTCAGCAAGAGACCCAGTACTTC. This encodes CASSQQETQYF.